This record looks at one TCR beta chain sequence and its context. Its antigen is as yet unknown. This entry comes from a study of shared clonotypes between healthy human individuals. Whole-study findings and limits: Sampling was confined to blood; repertoires within tissues likely differ. The authors expected sequencing depth to affect clonotype sharing among donors. Larger estimated richness was generally seen in naive subsets than in memory subsets.

Produced via immunoSEQ multiplex PCR; TCRdb's table is partial and in-frame only. The sample holds about 2 million clones, 95% seen once. CDR3 length equals 18 residues. CDR1 and CDR2 (germline): SGHNT, YYREEE (reference sequence). Unmatched junction bases numbered 13, after V lost 4 bases and J lost 3 bases. The rearrangement uses TRBV5-4 and TRBJ2-2; TRBD2 matches at 9 bases. The receptor was derived from a man aged 18 to 35 in good health. Specimen: naive CD4+ T cells sorted from blood. Subset noted: CD45RA+ positively selected. The CDR3 reads CASSAPGSGGWDTGELFF. The CDR3, as DNA: TGTGCCAGCAGCGCCCCAGGTAGCGGGGGATGGGACACCGGGGAGCTGTTTTTT.